Presented here are 9 T cell receptor beta chains from one specimen sequenced in a study of blood T cell repertoires in COVID-19. Sequencing was performed with immunoSEQ multiplex PCR; in TCRdb, only in-frame clones are kept and a portion is missing. The table records about 230,000 clones, 83% of them present only once. Sequenced input: peripheral blood. The receptor set was obtained from a woman in her twenties or thirties with COVID-19, enrolled during active disease.

The chain combines TRBV11-2 with TRBJ1-5, with D tentatively TRBD1 (5 bases). There are 16 residues in the CDR3. Trimming removed 6 bases at V and 6 bases at J, with 21 bases between. CDR1 is SGHAT and CDR2 is FQNNGV in the germline V gene. The CDR3 is CASSPGQGGLVQPQHF. The CDR3 bases are TGTGCCAGCAGTCCCGGGCAGGGCGGTTTAGTTCAGCCCCAGCATTTT.

The V call is TRBV7-9, the J call TRBJ1-4; D remains unclear. The CDR3 loop spans 15 amino acids. Between the trimmed V and J ends, which lost 1 base and 5 bases, there was a span of 11 bases. CDR1 SEHNR and CDR2 FQNEAQ come from the germline V gene (reference sequence). CDR3 DNA sequence: TGTGCCAGCAGCTTAGGAGGCAGCAAGAATGAAAAACTGTTTTTT. Its translation is CASSLGGSKNEKLFF.

CDR3 nucleotides: TGTGCCAGCAGTGAAGCTGGACAGGGTTATGGCTACACCTTC. It specifies CASSEAGQGYGYTF. The V call is TRBV2, the J call TRBJ1-2, with 8 bases identical to TRBD1. Trimming at V came to 0 bases and at J to 5 bases, leaving 2 bases not matched to a gene. The V gene's germline CDR1 is SNHLY and CDR2 FYNNEI. The CDR3 has 14 amino acids.

The genes are TRBV28 and TRBJ2-5, with D possibly TRBD1 on 5 matching bases. Deletions cut 5 bases from V and 4 bases from J, with 20 bases between. There are 16 residues in the CDR3. Germline lookup yields CDR1 MDHEN and CDR2 SYDVKM. The CDR3 protein is CASSNSIGRVGETQYF. The CDR3 nucleotides are TGTGCCAGCAGTAACTCAATTGGCAGGGTTGGAGAGACCCAGTACTTC.

The rearrangement joins TRBV7-9 to TRBJ2-4; no clear D. Trimming took off 5 bases at V and 7 bases at J, with 6 bases between the two ends. This CDR3 is 11 amino acids long. Germline assignment: CDR1 SEHNR and CDR2 FQNEAQ (reference sequence). The CDR3 spells CASSLENIQYF. In DNA form, the CDR3 reads TGTGCCAGCAGCCTGGAGAACATTCAGTACTTC.

CDR3 protein: CATSRDGTSNTGELFF. CDR3 coding DNA: TGTGCCACCAGCAGAGATGGGACTAGTAACACCGGGGAGCTGTTTTTT. This chain joins TRBV15 and TRBJ2-2, with 8 bases identical to TRBD2. The CDR3 has 16 amino acids. V gave up 0 bases and J gave up 2 bases; unmatched junction bases: 2. The germline CDR1 and CDR2 sequences are LNHNV and YYDKDF (reference sequence).

This chain links TRBV27 with TRBJ2-3; 9 bases are a match to TRBD1. This CDR3 has 16 residues. Germline lookup yields CDR1 MNHEY and CDR2 SMNVEV (reference sequence). The V segment lost 0 bases and the J segment 2 bases; nucleotides outside the gene matches: 3. In nucleotides, the CDR3 is TGTGCCAGCAGTTTATCGACAGGGGGGGCCACAGATACGCAGTATTTT. Amino acid sequence: CASSLSTGGATDTQYF.

Only one count was recorded for this clone. The chain is built from TRBV7-9 and TRBJ1-2, with a tentative D call TRBD1 (5 bases). CDR3 length equals 14 residues. V was cut by 9 bases and J by 3 bases, with 17 bases left in between. Germline V gene data show CDR1 as SEHNR and CDR2 as FQNEAQ (reference sequence). As DNA, the CDR3 is TGTGCCAGTTACAGGCACCCCGAGGACTATGGCTACACCTTC. It codes for CASYRHPEDYGYTF.

This sequence joins TRBV3-1 (or the pseudogene TRBV3-2) and TRBJ1-1, with 8 bases matching TRBD1. With 5 bases clipped from V and 8 bases from J, the junction kept 10 bases outside the gene matches. Germline V gene sequence: CDR1 LGHDT, CDR2 YNNKEL (reference sequence). The CDR3 has 14 amino acids. CDR3 in DNA: TGTGCCAGCAGCTTCCCCTACCGGGACAGGGAAGCTTTCTTT. Translating it yields CASSFPYRDREAFF.